These 3 T cell receptor beta chains came from one sample sequenced in a study of cytomegalovirus exposure and HLA in healthy donors. Researchers ran the PCR with 60 Vbeta and 13 Jbeta primers. TCRdb's copy holds only in-frame clones and misses some; the assay was immunoSEQ multiplex PCR. This table holds roughly 77,000 clones, around 79% found once. What was sequenced was PBMCs. The receptors come from a man aged 40-49 years in good health and CMV-seronegative.

The gene calls are TRBV7-2 and TRBJ2-7; 10 bases map to TRBD2. CDR3 length: 14 residues. The V segment lost 7 bases and the J segment 7 bases; nucleotides outside the gene matches: 10. Germline assignment: CDR1 SGHTA and CDR2 FQGNSA. The CDR3 here is CASTYRSGRGEQYF. The DNA for the CDR3 is TGTGCCAGCACCTACCGGAGCGGGAGGGGTGAGCAGTACTTC.

Written as DNA, the CDR3 is TGTGCCATCAGTTCCTACCGACAGGGGTCATGGATCGCGAACACTGAAGCTTTCTTT. This gives the protein CAISSYRQGSWIANTEAFF. J is TRBJ1-1 and V is TRBV10-3; 8 nucleotides match TRBD1. Germline loops: CDR1 ENHRY, CDR2 SYGVKD. Trimming removed 5 bases from V and 1 base from J; junction bases left unmatched: 18. The CDR3 sequence is 19 residues long.

The V and J genes are TRBV5-6 and TRBJ2-7, with TRBD2 identical over 11 bases. The V and J ends lost 5 bases and 9 bases, in that order; junction bases with no gene match: 7. This CDR3 comprises 13 residues. In germline, CDR1 is SGHDT, CDR2 YYEEEE. CDR3 nucleotides: TGTGCCAGCAGGCGAGTTAGCGGGAGGGCGCAGTACTTC. As protein: CASRRVSGRAQYF.